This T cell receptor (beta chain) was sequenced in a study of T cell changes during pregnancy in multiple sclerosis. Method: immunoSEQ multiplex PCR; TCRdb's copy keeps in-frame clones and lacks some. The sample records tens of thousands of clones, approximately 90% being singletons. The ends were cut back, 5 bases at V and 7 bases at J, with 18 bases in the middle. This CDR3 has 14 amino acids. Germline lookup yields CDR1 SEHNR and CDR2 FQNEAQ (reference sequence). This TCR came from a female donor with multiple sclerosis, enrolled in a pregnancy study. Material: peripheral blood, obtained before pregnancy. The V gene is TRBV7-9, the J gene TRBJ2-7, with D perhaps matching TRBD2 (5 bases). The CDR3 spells CASSADGDPREQYF. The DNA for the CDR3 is TGTGCCAGCAGCGCCGACGGGGATCCTCGGGAGCAGTACTTC.